The entry below describes one T cell receptor (beta chain). Sequenced by immunoSEQ multiplex PCR; TCRdb stores in-frame clones only, minus some. The repertoire consists of fewer than 20,000 clones, with almost 96% occurring once and the leading ten covering more than 0.7%. The data originate from a study of T cell changes during pregnancy in multiple sclerosis. The CDR3 contains 12 residues. Germline CDR1 SQVTM, CDR2 ANQGSEA. The V and J ends lost 5 bases and 6 bases respectively, with 13 bases between them. The sample was peripheral blood, taken in the third trimester of pregnancy. The chain couples TRBV29-1 to TRBJ1-1; the D gene is possibly TRBD1 (5 bases). The clonotype originates from a female donor with multiple sclerosis, enrolled in a pregnancy study. CDR3 sequence: CSVLGGLAEAFF. CDR3 nucleotide sequence: TGCAGCGTTCTGGGGGGGTTGGCTGAAGCTTTCTTT.